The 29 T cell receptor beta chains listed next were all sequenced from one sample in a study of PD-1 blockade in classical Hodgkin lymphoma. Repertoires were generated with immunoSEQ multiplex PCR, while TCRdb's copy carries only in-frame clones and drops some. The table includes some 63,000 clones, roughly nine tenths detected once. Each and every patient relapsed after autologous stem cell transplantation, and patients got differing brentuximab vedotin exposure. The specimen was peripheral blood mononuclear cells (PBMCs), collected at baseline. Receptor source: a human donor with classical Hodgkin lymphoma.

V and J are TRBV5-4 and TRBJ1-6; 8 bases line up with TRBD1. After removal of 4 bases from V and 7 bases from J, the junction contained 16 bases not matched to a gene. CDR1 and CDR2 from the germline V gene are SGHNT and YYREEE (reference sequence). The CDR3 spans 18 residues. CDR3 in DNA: TGTGCCAGCAGCGTCTACCAGCAGGGGGCATTGCGAAATTCACCCCTCCACTTT. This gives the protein CASSVYQQGALRNSPLHF.

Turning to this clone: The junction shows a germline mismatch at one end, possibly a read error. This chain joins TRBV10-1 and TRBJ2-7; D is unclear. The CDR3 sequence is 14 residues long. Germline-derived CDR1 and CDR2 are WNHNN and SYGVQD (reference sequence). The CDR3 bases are TGCGCCAGCAGTGAGTCCGACCCCTCCCACGAGCAGTACTTC. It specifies CASSESDPSHEQYF.

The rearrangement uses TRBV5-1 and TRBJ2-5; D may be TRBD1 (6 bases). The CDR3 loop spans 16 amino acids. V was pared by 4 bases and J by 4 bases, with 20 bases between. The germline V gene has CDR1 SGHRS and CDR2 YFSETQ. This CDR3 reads CASSPPTGNYGETQYF. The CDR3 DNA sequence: TGCGCCAGCAGCCCACCGACAGGAAACTATGGAGAGACCCAGTACTTC. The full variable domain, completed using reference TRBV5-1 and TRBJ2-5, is KAGVTQTPRYLIKTRGQQVTLSCSPISGHRSVSWYQQTPGQGLQFLFEYFSETQRNKGNFPGRFSGRQFSNSRSEMNVSTLELGDSALYLCASSPPTGNYGETQYFGPGTRLLVL.

CDR3 DNA sequence: TGTGCCAGCAGCCAATCTCTGGGGATCACGGTGGCTTTCTTT. Its protein is CASSQSLGITVAFF. This chain joins TRBV16 and TRBJ1-1; D remains ambiguous. This CDR3 contains 14 residues. Trimming removed 0 bases at V and 11 bases at J, with 16 bases between. Germline V gene lookup returns CDR1 KGHSY and CDR2 FQNENV.

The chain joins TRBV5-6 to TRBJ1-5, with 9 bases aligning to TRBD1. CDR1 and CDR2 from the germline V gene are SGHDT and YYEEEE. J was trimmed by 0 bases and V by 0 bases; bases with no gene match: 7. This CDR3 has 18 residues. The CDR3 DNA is TGTGCCAGCAGCTTGGGGACAGGGGCGAAATATAGCAATCAGCCCCAGCATTTT. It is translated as CASSLGTGAKYSNQPQHF.

For the CDR3, the DNA is TGTGCCAGCTGGGAGAGGGGGCGCTTAGAGACCCAGTACTTC. This codes for CASWERGRLETQYF. This chain joins TRBV6-5 and TRBJ2-5, with 7 bases matching TRBD1. The length of the CDR3 is 14 residues. Germline V lookup: CDR1 MNHEY, CDR2 SVGAGI. With V trimmed by 8 bases and J by 4 bases, 10 bases remained unmatched.

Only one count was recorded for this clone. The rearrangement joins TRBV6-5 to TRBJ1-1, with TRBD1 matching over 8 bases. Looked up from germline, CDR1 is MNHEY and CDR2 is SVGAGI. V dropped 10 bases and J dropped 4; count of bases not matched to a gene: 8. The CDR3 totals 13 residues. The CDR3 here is CAIGQGRGTEAFF. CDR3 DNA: TGTGCCATCGGACAGGGAAGGGGCACTGAAGCTTTCTTT.

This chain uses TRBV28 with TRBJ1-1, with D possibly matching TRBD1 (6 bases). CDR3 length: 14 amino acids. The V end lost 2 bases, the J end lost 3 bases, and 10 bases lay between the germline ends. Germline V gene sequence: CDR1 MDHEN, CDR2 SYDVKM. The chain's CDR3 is CASSLQGGHTEAFF. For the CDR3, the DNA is TGTGCCAGCAGTTTACAAGGGGGGCACACTGAAGCTTTCTTT.

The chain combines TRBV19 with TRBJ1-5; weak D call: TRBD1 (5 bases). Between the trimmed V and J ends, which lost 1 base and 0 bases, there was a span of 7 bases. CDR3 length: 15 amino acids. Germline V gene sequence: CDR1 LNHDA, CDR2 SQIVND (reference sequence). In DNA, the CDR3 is TGTGCCAGTAGTATAGGGGGCGGTAGCAATCAGCCCCAGCATTTT. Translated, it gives CASSIGGGSNQPQHF.

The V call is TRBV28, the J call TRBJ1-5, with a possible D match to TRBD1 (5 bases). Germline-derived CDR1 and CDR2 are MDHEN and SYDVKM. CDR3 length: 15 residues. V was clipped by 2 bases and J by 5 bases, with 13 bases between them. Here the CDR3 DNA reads TGTGCCAGCAGTTTAGGGGCCAGGATCTATCAGCCCCAGCATTTT. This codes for CASSLGARIYQPQHF.

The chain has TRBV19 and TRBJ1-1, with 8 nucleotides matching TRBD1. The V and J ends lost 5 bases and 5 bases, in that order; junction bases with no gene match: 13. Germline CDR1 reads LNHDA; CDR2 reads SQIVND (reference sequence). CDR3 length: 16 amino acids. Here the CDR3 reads CASSLRTGRGDTEAFF. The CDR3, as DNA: TGTGCCAGTAGTTTACGGACAGGGAGGGGGGATACTGAAGCTTTCTTT.

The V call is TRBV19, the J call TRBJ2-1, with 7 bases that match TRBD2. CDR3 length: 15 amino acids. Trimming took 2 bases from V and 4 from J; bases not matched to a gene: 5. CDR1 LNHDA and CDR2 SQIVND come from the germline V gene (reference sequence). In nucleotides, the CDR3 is TGTGCCAGTAGTATATGGGCGGGAGATTACAATGAGCAGTTCTTC. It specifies CASSIWAGDYNEQFF.

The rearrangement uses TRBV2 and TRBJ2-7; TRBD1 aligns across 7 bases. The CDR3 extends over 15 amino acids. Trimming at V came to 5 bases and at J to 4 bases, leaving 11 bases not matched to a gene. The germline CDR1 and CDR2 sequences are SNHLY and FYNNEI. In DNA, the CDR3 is TGTGCCAGCAGTTGGGCCCGAGACAGGGAATACGAGCAGTACTTC. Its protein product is CASSWARDREYEQYF.

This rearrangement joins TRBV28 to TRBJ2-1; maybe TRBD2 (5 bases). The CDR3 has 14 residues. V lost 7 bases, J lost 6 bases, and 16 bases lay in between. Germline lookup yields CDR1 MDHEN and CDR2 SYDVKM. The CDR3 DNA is TGTGCCAGCACGACTTTACTAGGGCGCAATGAGCAGTTCTTC. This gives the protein CASTTLLGRNEQFF.

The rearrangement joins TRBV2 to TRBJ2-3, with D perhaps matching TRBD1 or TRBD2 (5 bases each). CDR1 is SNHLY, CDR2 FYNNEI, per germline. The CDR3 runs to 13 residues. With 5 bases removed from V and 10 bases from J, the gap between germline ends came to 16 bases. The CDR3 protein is CASSSDTPRAQYF. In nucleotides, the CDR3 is TGTGCCAGCAGTTCGGACACTCCGAGGGCGCAGTATTTT.

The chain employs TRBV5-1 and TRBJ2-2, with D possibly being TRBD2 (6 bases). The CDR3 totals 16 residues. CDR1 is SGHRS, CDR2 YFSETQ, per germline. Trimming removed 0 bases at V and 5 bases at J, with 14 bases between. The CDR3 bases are TGCGCCAGCAGCTTGGCCCCGCCCGGAGGGACCGGGGAGCTGTTTTTT. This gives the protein CASSLAPPGGTGELFF.

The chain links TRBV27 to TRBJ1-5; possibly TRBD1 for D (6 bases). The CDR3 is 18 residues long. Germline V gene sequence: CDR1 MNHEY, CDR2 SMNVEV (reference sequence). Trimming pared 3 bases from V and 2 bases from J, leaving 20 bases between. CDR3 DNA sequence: TGTGCCAGCAGTTTCCCCCTCGACAGGCGAAAGTGCAATCAGCCCCAGCATTTT. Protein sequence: CASSFPLDRRKCNQPQHF.

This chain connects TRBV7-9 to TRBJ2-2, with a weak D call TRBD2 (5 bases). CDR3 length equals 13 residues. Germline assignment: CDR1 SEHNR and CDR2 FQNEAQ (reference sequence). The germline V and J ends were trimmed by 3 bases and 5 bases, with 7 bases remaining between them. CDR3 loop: CASSFSDTGELFF. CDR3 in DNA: TGTGCCAGCAGCTTTAGCGATACCGGGGAGCTGTTTTTT.

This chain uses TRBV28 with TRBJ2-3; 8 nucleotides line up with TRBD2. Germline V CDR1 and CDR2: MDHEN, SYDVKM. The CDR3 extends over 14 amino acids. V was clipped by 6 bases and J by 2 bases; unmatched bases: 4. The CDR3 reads CASSLAGTTDTQYF. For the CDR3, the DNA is TGTGCCAGCAGCTTAGCGGGGACCACAGATACGCAGTATTTT.

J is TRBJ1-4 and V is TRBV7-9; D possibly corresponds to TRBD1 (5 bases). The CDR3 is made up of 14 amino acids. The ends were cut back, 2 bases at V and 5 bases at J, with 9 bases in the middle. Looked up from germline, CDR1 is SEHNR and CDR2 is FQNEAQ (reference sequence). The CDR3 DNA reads TGTGCCAGCAGCTTAACAGGATTAAATGAAAAACTGTTTTTT. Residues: CASSLTGLNEKLFF.

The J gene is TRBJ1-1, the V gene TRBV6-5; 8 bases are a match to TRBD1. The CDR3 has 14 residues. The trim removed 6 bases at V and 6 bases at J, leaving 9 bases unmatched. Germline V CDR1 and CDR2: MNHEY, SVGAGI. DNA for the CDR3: TGTGCCAGCAGCACCAACCGGGACAGGCCTGAAGCTTTCTTT. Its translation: CASSTNRDRPEAFF.

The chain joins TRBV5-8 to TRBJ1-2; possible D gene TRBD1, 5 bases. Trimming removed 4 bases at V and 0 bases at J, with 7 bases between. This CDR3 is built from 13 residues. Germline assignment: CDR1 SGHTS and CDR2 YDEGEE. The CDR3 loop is CASSPGPNYGYTF. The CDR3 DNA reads TGTGCCAGCAGCCCGGGACCTAACTATGGCTACACCTTC. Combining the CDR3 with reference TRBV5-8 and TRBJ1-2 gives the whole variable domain EAGVTQSPTHLIKTRGQQATLRCSPISGHTSVYWYQQALGLGLQFLLWYDEGEERNRGNFPPRFSGRQFPNYSSELNVNALELEDSALYLCASSPGPNYGYTFGSGTRLTVV.

CDR3 nucleotides: TGTGCCAGCAGCCAAGATCTGGCTAGTCCAAGACTTTCTGACAATGAGCAGTTCTTC. Residues: CASSQDLASPRLSDNEQFF. The rearrangement links TRBV4-2 to TRBJ2-1; D ambiguous. Trimming shortened V by 0 bases and J by 5 bases, and 23 bases separated the two germline ends. CDR1 and CDR2 from the germline V gene are LGHNA and YNFKEQ. The CDR3 loop spans 19 amino acids.

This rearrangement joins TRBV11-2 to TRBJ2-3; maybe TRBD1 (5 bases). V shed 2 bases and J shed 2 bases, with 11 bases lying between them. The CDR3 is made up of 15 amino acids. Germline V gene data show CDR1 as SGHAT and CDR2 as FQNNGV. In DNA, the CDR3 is TGTGCCAGCAGCTTACAGACAGCCTTCACAGATACGCAGTATTTT. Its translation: CASSLQTAFTDTQYF.

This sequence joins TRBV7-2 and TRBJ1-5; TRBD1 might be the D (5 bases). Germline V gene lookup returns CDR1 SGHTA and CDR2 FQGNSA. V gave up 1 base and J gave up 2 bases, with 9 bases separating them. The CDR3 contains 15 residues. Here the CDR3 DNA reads TGTGCCAGCAGCTTAGGGGGCGCGGGCAATCAGCCCCAGCATTTT. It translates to CASSLGGAGNQPQHF.

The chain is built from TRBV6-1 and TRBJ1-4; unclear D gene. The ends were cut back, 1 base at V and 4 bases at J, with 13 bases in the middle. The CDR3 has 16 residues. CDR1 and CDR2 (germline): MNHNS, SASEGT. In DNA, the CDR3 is TGTGCCAGCAGTGAAGGAGCAGGCAGGCTTAATGAAAAACTGTTTTTT. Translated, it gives CASSEGAGRLNEKLFF.

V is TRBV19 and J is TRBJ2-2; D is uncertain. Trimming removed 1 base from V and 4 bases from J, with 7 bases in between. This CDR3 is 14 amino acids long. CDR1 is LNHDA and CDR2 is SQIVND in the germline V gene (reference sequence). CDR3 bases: TGTGCCAGTAGTATAGTACTAATCACCGGGGAGCTGTTTTTT. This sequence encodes CASSIVLITGELFF. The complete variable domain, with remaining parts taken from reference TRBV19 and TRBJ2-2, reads DGGITQSPKYLFRKEGQNVTLSCEQNLNHDAMYWYRQDPGQGLRLIYYSQIVNDFQKGDIAEGYSVSREKKESFPLTVTSAQKNPTAFYLCASSIVLITGELFFGEGSRLTVL.

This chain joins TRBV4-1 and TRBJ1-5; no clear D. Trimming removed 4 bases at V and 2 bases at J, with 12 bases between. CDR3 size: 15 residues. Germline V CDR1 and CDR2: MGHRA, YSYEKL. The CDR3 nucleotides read TGCGCCAGCAGCCTAAGGATGAGCGGCAATCAGCCCCAGCATTTT. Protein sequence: CASSLRMSGNQPQHF.

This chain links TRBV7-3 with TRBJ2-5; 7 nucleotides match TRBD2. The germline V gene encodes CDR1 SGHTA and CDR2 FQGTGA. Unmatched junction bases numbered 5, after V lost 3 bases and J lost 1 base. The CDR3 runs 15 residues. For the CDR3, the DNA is TGTGCCAGCAGCTTCACCGGGACTACCCAAGAGACCCAGTACTTC. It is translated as CASSFTGTTQETQYF.